The sequence of this T cell receptor beta chain was determined in a study of T cell repertoires in cytomegalovirus infection. On the study more broadly: Public TCR beta signatures provided an indication of both CMV infection and a matching HLA type. General study results and limits: Dominant in the ex vivo response were TCR beta clonotypes restricted by HLA-C and specific for CMV. CMV carriers with the relevant HLA were identified by cumulative public TCR beta family frequency.

TCRdb re-derived calls from the reads in MiXCR, one entry per CDR3 protein. This repertoire shows some 400,000 distinct CDR3 sequences, roughly 30% found once; its top ten account for approximately 14%. This clonotype was seen a few times. Its antigen is undetermined. The CDR3 runs 16 residues. The ends were cut back, 6 bases at V and 1 base at J, with 18 bases in the middle. The V gene's germline CDR1 is MNHEY and CDR2 SMNVEV (reference sequence). What was sequenced was PBMCs. The clonotype originates from a human donor in good health (CMV status not recorded). Some clones in this sample may be carry-over from other donors' samples. The rearrangement links TRBV27 to TRBJ1-1; TRBD1 might be the D (5 bases). CDR3 in DNA: TGTGCCAGCAGCCCTTATCAGGGACTCGGGAACACTGAAGCTTTCTTT. Translated: CASSPYQGLGNTEAFF.